These 25 T cell receptor beta chains were sequenced from one sample in a study of blood T cell repertoires in COVID-19. Profiling relied on immunoSEQ multiplex PCR, and the TCRdb table lists in-frame clones only, not all of them. Here the sample spans over 100,000 clones, around 87% being singletons. The sample consisted of peripheral blood. The source is a man between 50 and 59 years old with active COVID-19.

The chain combines TRBV11-2 with TRBJ1-3; D not resolved. V lost 3 bases and J 0 bases, leaving 12 bases between the germline ends. The germline CDR1 and CDR2 sequences are SGHAT and FQNNGV. The CDR3 consists of 16 residues. The chain's CDR3 is CASSLNGGFSGNTIYF. CDR3 in DNA: TGTGCCAGCAGCTTGAATGGAGGCTTCTCTGGAAACACCATATATTTT.

The J gene is TRBJ2-5, the V gene TRBV7-9; tentatively, D is TRBD1 (6 bases). The germline gives CDR1 SEHNR, CDR2 FQNEAQ (reference sequence). The CDR3 sequence is 15 residues long. The V and J ends lost 3 bases and 0 bases respectively, with 11 bases between them. The CDR3 is CASSFGQSNQETQYF. CDR3 in DNA: TGTGCCAGCAGCTTCGGACAGTCAAACCAAGAGACCCAGTACTTC.

V gene TRBV19 combines with J gene TRBJ1-5; TRBD1 matches at 8 bases. The CDR3 extends over 16 amino acids. Germline assignment: CDR1 LNHDA and CDR2 SQIVND (reference sequence). Trimming removed 6 bases from V and 2 bases from J; junction bases left unmatched: 9. The CDR3 DNA follows: TGTGCCAGTAGGGGTGGACAGGGAAGGGGCAATCAGCCCCAGCATTTT. It yields the protein CASRGGQGRGNQPQHF.

The chain combines TRBV19 with TRBJ2-3; TRBD2 matches 11 bases. The CDR3 sequence is 15 residues long. With 7 bases clipped from V and 3 bases from J, the junction kept 6 bases outside the gene matches. Germline V CDR1 and CDR2: LNHDA, SQIVND (reference sequence). CDR3 nucleotide sequence: TGTGCCAGTACCTTAACTAGCGGGGGAACAGATACGCAGTATTTT. It is translated as CASTLTSGGTDTQYF.

The gene calls are TRBV5-1 and TRBJ2-3, with 7 bases lining up with TRBD2. The CDR3 has 14 amino acids. The trim removed 4 bases at V and 4 bases at J, leaving 6 bases unmatched. Germline assignment: CDR1 SGHRS and CDR2 YFSETQ. CDR3 loop: CASSPGGKPDTQYF. CDR3 sequence (DNA): TGCGCCAGCAGCCCGGGGGGAAAGCCAGATACGCAGTATTTT.

This clone was seen just once. The chain has TRBV6-6 and TRBJ2-7; D is undetermined. Germline CDR1 is MNHNY and CDR2 is SVGAGI (reference sequence). Trimming took 5 bases from V and 7 from J, leaving 9 bases between them. The CDR3 has 11 residues. The CDR3 DNA follows: TGTGCCAGCAGTCCCCTTTATGAGCAGTACTTC. It yields the protein CASSPLYEQYF.

V usage is TRBV27 and J usage is TRBJ1-1; 9 bases are a match to TRBD1. V was pared by 4 bases and J by 1 base, with 1 base of the junction left unmatched. Germline assignment: CDR1 MNHEY and CDR2 SMNVEV (reference sequence). The CDR3 extends over 14 amino acids. The CDR3 loop reads CASSSGQGNTEAFF. CDR3 sequence (DNA): TGTGCCAGCAGTTCGGGACAGGGGAACACTGAAGCTTTCTTT.

With regard to this clone: One end of the junction fails to match germline, which may point to a read error. This sequence joins TRBV9 and TRBJ2-2; D perhaps matches TRBD2 (5 bases). Germline V gene data show CDR1 as SGDLS and CDR2 as YYNGEE. There are 14 residues in the CDR3. The CDR3 sequence is CASSVNWNTGELFF. CDR3 coding DNA: TGTGCCAGCAGCGTAAATTGGAACACCGGGGAACTGTTTTTT.

The chain uses TRBV10-3 and TRBJ2-5, with 11 bases aligning to TRBD1. The CDR3 is 16 residues long. CDR1 and CDR2 from the germline V gene are ENHRY and SYGVKD. With V trimmed by 6 bases and J by 6 bases, 12 bases remained unmatched. The CDR3 sequence: CAIRGDRTGGIQTQYF. DNA for the CDR3: TGTGCCATCAGGGGGGACAGGACAGGGGGCATACAGACCCAGTACTTC.

This chain joins TRBV6-5 and TRBJ1-3; D remains ambiguous. V lost 5 bases to trimming and J lost 3 bases, with 8 bases between them. The CDR3 totals 13 residues. Germline assignment: CDR1 MNHEY and CDR2 SVGAGI. In nucleotides, the CDR3 is TGTGCCAGCAGTCGCGACTTTGGAAACACCATATATTTT. The encoded protein is CASSRDFGNTIYF.

DNA of the CDR3: TGTGCCAGCAGCCATTACACCGGACTAGCGGGGGCCCGCACAGATACGCAGTATTTT. Amino acids: CASSHYTGLAGARTDTQYF. The V call is TRBV14, the J call TRBJ2-3, with 13 bases that match TRBD2. CDR3 size: 19 residues. The V gene's germline CDR1 is SGHDN and CDR2 FVKESK. Germline trimming cut 3 bases from V and 1 base from J; bases unmatched to any gene: 10.

This sequence joins TRBV18 and TRBJ2-2; 7 nucleotides align to TRBD2. The CDR3 runs to 15 residues. Germline-derived CDR1 and CDR2 are KGHSH and LQKENI. Trimming cost V 6 bases and J 6 bases; bases outside gene matches: 10. The CDR3 bases are TGTGCCAGCTCTCCCCCCGCGGGGGAGGCCGGGGAGCTGTTTTTT. Amino acid sequence: CASSPPAGEAGELFF.

The V and J genes are TRBV7-6 and TRBJ2-6, with D possibly matching TRBD1 (6 bases). The CDR3 extends over 19 amino acids. Trimming pared 1 base from V and 4 bases from J, leaving 20 bases between. Germline CDR1 and CDR2: SGHVS and FNYEAQ. The CDR3 bases are TGTGCCAGCAGCTTAGGTTACAGGGAGAGATCTCTCGGGGCCAACGTCCTGACTTTC. This sequence encodes CASSLGYRERSLGANVLTF.

J is TRBJ2-4 and V is TRBV11-2, with 9 bases identical to TRBD1. The CDR3 is made up of 17 amino acids. V trimming: 2 bases; J trimming: 6 bases; junction bases outside the gene matches: 11. Per germline, CDR1 SGHAT and CDR2 FQNNGV. Written as DNA, the CDR3 is TGTGCCAGCAGCTTAACACCGACCGGACAGGGGAGAAACATTCAGTACTTC. This codes for CASSLTPTGQGRNIQYF.

The J gene is TRBJ2-7, the V gene TRBV4-2; TRBD1 agrees at 10 bases. The CDR3 is made up of 16 amino acids. The germline CDR1 and CDR2 sequences are LGHNA and YNFKEQ. Trimming cost V 1 base and J 7 bases; bases outside gene matches: 10. The CDR3 DNA reads as TGTGCCAGCAGCCAAGGAAGACAGGGGGCGGTGGGGGAGCAGTACTTC. Protein product: CASSQGRQGAVGEQYF.

The table lists this clone with a count of one. V is TRBV19 and J is TRBJ2-6; no clear D gene. CDR3 size: 17 residues. V was pared by 0 bases and J by 4 bases, with 13 bases between. Germline V gene data show CDR1 as LNHDA and CDR2 as SQIVND (reference sequence). CDR3 in amino acids: CASSIDLPGLGANVLTF. The CDR3 DNA sequence: TGTGCCAGTAGTATAGATTTACCAGGCTTGGGGGCCAACGTCCTGACTTTC.

This rearrangement joins TRBV10-3 to TRBJ2-3; 10 bases line up with TRBD2. Germline lookup yields CDR1 ENHRY and CDR2 SYGVKD. J lost 2 bases, V lost 11 bases, and 10 bases had no gene match. The CDR3 spans 15 residues. CDR3 bases: TGTGCCTCCCAAATCAGCGGGGGGGACACAGATACGCAGTATTTT. Amino acids: CASQISGGDTDTQYF.

The rearrangement joins TRBV6-1 to TRBJ2-7; TRBD2 is a possible D gene (7 bases). CDR1 and CDR2 from the germline V gene are MNHNS and SASEGT. This CDR3 spans 15 amino acids. V lost 1 base and J lost 0, with 10 bases in between. The CDR3 DNA reads as TGTGCCAGCAGTGAAGGGCGGGGGCCCTCCTACGAGCAGTACTTC. Translating it yields CASSEGRGPSYEQYF.

This clone was seen once. This sequence joins TRBV7-2 and TRBJ2-3, with 11 bases aligning to TRBD1. The ends lost 5 bases at V and 3 bases at J; junction bases unmatched: 4. This CDR3 contains 15 residues. Germline lookup yields CDR1 SGHTA and CDR2 FQGNSA. CDR3 nucleotide sequence: TGTGCCAGCAGCGGACAGGGGGCTGGAACAGATACGCAGTATTTT. Translation: CASSGQGAGTDTQYF.

This clone was picked up a small number of times. The chain links TRBV9 to TRBJ2-6, with 9 bases identical to TRBD1. CDR3 size: 16 residues. V lost 4 bases and J lost 1; bases outside the gene matches: 3. CDR1 SGDLS and CDR2 YYNGEE come from the germline V gene. The CDR3 is CASSKQGASGANVLTF. CDR3 nucleotides: TGTGCCAGCAGCAAACAGGGGGCGTCTGGGGCCAACGTCCTGACTTTC.

Only a few counts were recorded for this clone. The chain couples TRBV3-1 (or the pseudogene TRBV3-2) to TRBJ1-6; D is unresolved. CDR3 length: 13 amino acids. In germline, CDR1 is LGHDT, CDR2 YNNKEL (reference sequence). With 6 bases removed from V and 5 bases from J, the gap between germline ends came to 8 bases. CDR3 amino acids: CASRGVDNSPLHF. DNA of the CDR3: TGTGCCAGCAGAGGAGTAGATAATTCACCCCTCCACTTT.

This clone was observed a handful of times. The rearrangement joins TRBV14 to TRBJ1-1, with D uncertain. The germline CDR1 and CDR2 sequences are SGHDN and FVKESK. The V end lost 5 bases, the J end lost 8 bases, and 18 bases lay between the germline ends. The CDR3 runs to 14 residues. CDR3 sequence (DNA): TGTGCCAGCAGCAAAGGAAGCGGAGGCAGCGAAGCTTTCTTT. Its protein product is CASSKGSGGSEAFF.

The chain carries TRBV15 and TRBJ1-4, with D perhaps TRBD1 (6 bases). V shed 11 bases and J shed 8 bases, with 24 bases lying between them. The CDR3 covers 15 residues. Germline values: CDR1 LNHNV, CDR2 YYDKDF (reference sequence). The CDR3 reads CAAAYIDRFGEKLFF. The CDR3 DNA reads TGTGCCGCGGCTTATATCGACAGGTTCGGGGAAAAACTGTTTTTT.

The chain carries TRBV18 and TRBJ1-2; D perhaps matches TRBD1 (6 bases). From germline, CDR1 is KGHSH and CDR2 LQKENI. The V end was cut by 6 bases, the J end by 8 bases, with 19 bases between. The CDR3 loop spans 14 amino acids. CDR3 sequence reads: CASSTSTGSDGYTF. The CDR3 nucleotides read TGTGCCAGCTCCACATCAACAGGGAGCGACGGCTACACCTTC.

This chain connects TRBV5-1 to TRBJ1-1; TRBD1 matches 11 bases. CDR1 is SGHRS and CDR2 is YFSETQ in the germline V gene. V was pared by 4 bases and J by 1 base, with 9 bases of the junction left unmatched. The CDR3 covers 17 residues. CDR3 sequence reads: CASSLRGGQGANTEAFF. CDR3 DNA: TGCGCCAGCAGCCTAAGGGGCGGACAGGGGGCGAACACTGAAGCTTTCTTT.